Here is one T cell receptor (beta chain) with its context. Its recognized antigen is unknown. One base away there is no much larger clone; base qualities are not given. There are 15 amino acids in the CDR3, from cysteine to phenylalanine inclusive. Just CDR3 DNA is preserved here, 45 bases in frame from base 1. These data come from a study of control samples from healthy donors and cancer patients (dated by TCRdb to the early 2020s). To prepare the library, the immunoSEQ multiplex PCR assay was applied. What TCRdb holds here is the immuneACCESS table cut down to in-frame rearrangements. Part of the clones is not present; checked against another copy, under half of the missing clones reflect an unresolved V gene, and the others are unexplained. Recorded for this sample are roughly 120,000 clones; 91% of them occurred a single time. The ten largest clones represent 7.8% of the sample.

Source material: blood. Rearrangement joined TRBV21-1 to TRBJ2-3; TRBD2 was called by the table and not checked on the DNA. TRBV21-1 corresponds to a pseudogene. This receptor was obtained from a young woman in good health. In nucleotide form, the sequence is TGTGCCAGCAGCAAGACTAGCGGGGGCACAGATACGCAGTATTTT. This is translated as CASSKTSGGTDTQYF.